This T cell receptor beta chain appears in the sequencing data of a study of Graves' ophthalmopathy and Graves' hyperthyroidism listed by TCRdb under 2018. The study in broad terms: Peripheral blood was collected before any treatment was given, at the time of initial diagnosis. The study used TCR beta repertoire signatures to distinguish Graves' ophthalmopathy from Graves' hyperthyroidism and to predict progression to ophthalmopathy. In total, around 140 blood samples were TCR-sequenced: approximately 42 ophthalmopathy, roughly 77 hyperthyroidism and about 17 hyperthyroidism-to-ophthalmopathy patients. To explore V-J signatures that distinguish ophthalmopathy from hyperthyroidism, a discovery set of 100 patients was enrolled, made up of around 44 with ophthalmopathy and under 65 with stable hyperthyroidism. An independent validation cohort comprised fewer than 20 hyperthyroidism patients and about 16 patients who later progressed from hyperthyroidism to ophthalmopathy. In over five hyperthyroidism patients, the T-cell repertoires found in thyroid tissue were compared with those found in blood. Following sampling, methimazole starting at 30 mg daily was administered to hyperthyroidism patients, and high-dose intravenous methylprednisolone was administered to ophthalmopathy patients. The 100 discovery patients were randomly split 7:3 into training and test sets.

General findings and caveats noted by the study authors: Among expanded thyroid clonotypes with frequency above 0.001, most also showed up in blood, which suggests that blood repertoires may reflect the thyroid immune response. In validation, the model predicted ophthalmopathy progression with about 64% sensitivity and 72.22% specificity; some 13 predicted patients were CT-confirmed with GO in a median of roughly 6.8 months. No statistical method was used to set the sample size in advance, and the investigators knew which group each participant was assigned to. In cross-validation, the 13-signature model distinguished ophthalmopathy from stable hyperthyroidism with around 90% sensitivity and about 81% specificity, while in the test set the corresponding values were roughly 80% and 75%.

The CDR3 has 14 amino acids, counting the end cysteine and phenylalanine. The only DNA kept is the CDR3, 42 bases in frame from the first base. V lost 10 bases and J lost 3 bases; the stretch between them is 18 bases long. Ophthalmopathy patients had moderately to severely active disease, Clinical Activity Score of at least 3, NOSPECS grade of at least 4, and disease duration under 3 months. Patients were excluded if they had other autoimmune diseases, uncontrolled infections, pregnancy or lactation. Diagnosis relied on clinical symptoms, serum thyroxine, TRAb, thyroid ultrasound and orbital computed tomography. Using Ficoll-Paque density gradient centrifugation, PBMCs were isolated from about 9.4 ml of fresh peripheral blood. Trizol reagent was used to extract the total RNA, and its quality was then checked on an Agilent 2100 Bioanalyzer. Ten or more counts support this clonotype. Its antigen is unknown. Base qualities are not at hand, and no much larger clone is one base apart.

For repertoire sequencing, the TCR beta CDR3 regions were amplified from RNA transcripts. The first round was an RT-PCR using HTBI primers with the Qiagen OneStep RT-PCR kit, and this first round was followed by a second-round multiplex PCR, then size selection and purification. Libraries were sequenced paired-end with 100 bp reads on an Illumina HiSeq2000. The paper's data handling went like this. SOAPnuke was used for read processing, and reads with adapters, uncalled bases, a mean Phred below 15, or no exact constant-primer or identifier match were discarded. COPE v1.2.5 was used to merge high-quality paired reads. Unique nucleotide sequences were defined as clonotypes and aligned to IMGT TRB V, D and J references using MiTCR v1.1. The analysis was limited to V-J combinations with a frequency above 0.0001, which together covered just over 98% of the repertoires. For each V-J combination, a TCR clonal expansion and chaos score was defined as the ratio of F50 clonal expansion to chaos observed in the TCRdist matrix. Welch's t-statistics and random forest were used to reduce features to more than ten V-J combinations, which were fed into a naive Bayes classifier. Thyroid-blood repertoire similarity was quantified with the Morisita-Horn index. TCRdb took the public reads, trimmed them with fastp at Q25, ran MiXCR for clone calling and kept in-frame beta chains. Here each entry gathers all rows of one CDR3 protein and keeps the most common genes and DNA. For this entry, the V and J calls and clone size follow TCRdb and not the study's own pipeline. The sample table shows approximately 500,000 distinct CDR3 sequences, and around 15% are seen once. The leading ten clones occupy 9.5% to 10% of the sample.

The chain employs TRBV12-3 or TRBV12-4 and TRBJ1-1; TRBD1 could be the D gene, as 5 bases match. The clonotype comes from a woman aged 30 to 39 with Graves' ophthalmopathy. Donor details come from another sample of the same person, matched by shared clones. The specimen sequenced was blood. Here is the DNA: TGTGCCACCCAGCGGGGGTTTTCGGACACTGAAGCTTTCTTT. It translates to CATQRGFSDTEAFF.